The 13 T cell receptor beta chains below come from one sample, sequenced in a study of metastatic and nonmetastatic thyroid tumors. All patients were untreated before thyroid surgery. TCRdb recomputed clones from the PCR reads via MiXCR. The profile covers around 26,000 clones, with approximately 19% appearing a single time and about 4.2% taken by the ten largest. Sequencing was done on a sample of blood. The source of these receptors is a male donor with papillary thyroid cancer or a benign thyroid nodule (not recorded which). Some clones in this sample may be carry-over from other donors' samples.

This chain connects TRBV20-1 to TRBJ2-3; the match to TRBD2 covers 11 bases. There are 17 residues in the CDR3. The germline V gene has CDR1 DFQATT and CDR2 SNEGSKA (reference sequence). V was clipped by 2 bases and J by 0 bases; unmatched bases: 7. The CDR3 region is CSARLPSSGGSTDTQYF. The CDR3 bases are TGCAGTGCTAGACTTCCGTCTAGCGGGGGGAGCACAGATACGCAGTATTTT.

This clone was counted many times. The CDR3 ends on some other residue instead of the conserved phenylalanine or tryptophan, so this is likely a read error. V is TRBV6-1 and J is TRBJ1-6; no definite D call. The CDR3 totals 15 residues. Germline V gene sequence: CDR1 MNHNS, CDR2 SASEGT. The V end was cut by 10 bases, the J end by 8 bases, with 21 bases between. The CDR3 DNA is TGTGCCACGAGGAGAAGGGCTGCAAGTGATTCACCCCTCCACCTT. Translation gives CATRRRAASDSPLHL.

Regarding this clone: A much more abundant neighbour one base away suggests this may be a read error. The J gene is TRBJ2-7, the V gene TRBV7-6; D ambiguous. From germline, CDR1 is SGHVS and CDR2 FNYEAQ. The CDR3 consists of 16 residues. CDR3 sequence: CASSFGTDPRLDEQCF. DNA of the CDR3: TGTGCCAGCAGCTTCGGCACCGACCCACGTTTGGACGAGCAGTGCTTC.

This clone has a count of ten or more. Here the CDR3 DNA reads TGCGCCAGCAGTTCCGGGACCGAAGGAAACACCATATATTTT. Amino acids: CASSSGTEGNTIYF. The V gene is TRBV10-1, the J gene TRBJ1-3, with D maybe TRBD1 (5 bases). Trimming stripped 5 bases from V and 4 bases from J, with 12 bases between. Germline loops: CDR1 WNHNN, CDR2 SYGVQD (reference sequence). This CDR3 is 14 amino acids long.

Points on this clone: Relative to the germline gene, one junction end is altered; a read error may explain this. This rearrangement joins TRBV11-1 to TRBJ2-2, with a tentative D call TRBD1 (7 bases). CDR3 length: 17 amino acids. Germline CDR1 SGHAT, CDR2 FQDESV (reference sequence). CDR3 coding DNA: TGTGCCAGCATATCAGGGGGGTTTGAGCTAAACACCGGGGAGCTGTTCTTT. Amino acids: CASISGGFELNTGELFF. Using reference TRBV11-1 and TRBJ2-2 for the parts outside the CDR3, the full variable domain is EAEVAQSPRYKITEKSQAVAFWCDPISGHATLYWYRQILGQGPELLVQFQDESVVDDSQLPKDRFSAERLKGVDSTLKIQPAELGDSAMYLCASISGGFELNTGELFFGEGSRLTVL.

In its sample, this clone is medium-sized. The chain combines TRBV24-1 with TRBJ2-3, with TRBD2 matching over 8 bases. Germline-derived CDR1 and CDR2 are KGHDR and SFDVKD. The J segment lost 2 bases and the V segment lost 6 bases, leaving 6 bases of the junction unmatched. This CDR3 is built from 15 residues. As DNA, the CDR3 is TGTGCCACCAGTCTCAGCGGGAGTAACACAGATACGCAGTATTTT. Amino acids: CATSLSGSNTDTQYF.

This clone came up many times. Other DNA sequences in this specimen translate into the identical CDR3. This chain links TRBV27 with TRBJ1-5, with a weak D call TRBD1 (5 bases). The germline gives CDR1 MNHEY, CDR2 SMNVEV (reference sequence). The V gene lost 8 bases and the J gene lost 3 bases, with 14 bases spanning the gap. The CDR3 is made up of 14 amino acids. The CDR3 region has the DNA TGTGCCAGCCGGGACTCGGCATTCAATCAGCCCCAGCATTTT. Amino acids: CASRDSAFNQPQHF.

The table lists this clone with a few counts. The junction does not match germline at one end; this may be a read error. This sequence joins TRBV10-1 and TRBJ2-1; D is uncertain. The germline CDR1 and CDR2 sequences are WNHNN and SYGVQD (reference sequence). The CDR3 is 10 residues long. The CDR3 nucleotides are TGCGCCAGCAGCGAGTATGAGCAGTTCTTC. This codes for CASSEYEQFF.

The chain recombines TRBV19 with TRBJ1-2; D call uncertain. Germline CDR1 LNHDA, CDR2 SQIVND (reference sequence). This CDR3 comprises 14 residues. V was clipped by 3 bases and J by 8 bases, with 16 bases between them. CDR3 in amino acids: CASSIPVPGWGYTF. In nucleotides, the CDR3 is TGTGCCAGTAGTATCCCTGTCCCTGGATGGGGCTACACCTTC. The variable domain in full, completed from reference TRBV19 and TRBJ1-2, reads DGGITQSPKYLFRKEGQNVTLSCEQNLNHDAMYWYRQDPGQGLRLIYYSQIVNDFQKGDIAEGYSVSREKKESFPLTVTSAQKNPTAFYLCASSIPVPGWGYTFGSGTRLTVV.

This clone was observed at least ten times. J is TRBJ1-5 and V is TRBV5-8; D is undetermined. The V end lost 2 bases, the J end lost 6 bases, and 6 bases lay between the germline ends. Germline V gene sequence: CDR1 SGHTS, CDR2 YDEGEE. This CDR3 contains 12 residues. CDR3 nucleotides: TGTGCCAGCAGCTTAGGAGCTCAGCCCCAGCATTTT. It is translated as CASSLGAQPQHF.

This clone was found many times. The chain has TRBV4-1 and TRBJ2-7; a possible D gene is TRBD1 (6 bases). The V end lost 7 bases, the J end lost 3 bases, and 13 bases lay between the germline ends. The CDR3 sequence is 13 residues long. Per the germline V gene, CDR1 is MGHRA and CDR2 is YSYEKL. The CDR3 coding sequence is TGCGCCAGCACCCAGGGGTCCGGCTACGAGCAGTACTTC. Translating it yields CASTQGSGYEQYF.

CDR3 sequence reads: CASRDRDRGKEQYF. CDR3 bases: TGTGCCAGCAGAGACCGGGACAGGGGGAAGGAGCAGTACTTC. The chain is built from TRBV7-9 and TRBJ2-7, with 11 bases identical to TRBD1. V lost 6 bases to trimming and J lost 7 bases; unmatched junction nucleotides: 8. The germline V gene has CDR1 SEHNR and CDR2 FQNEAQ (reference sequence). This CDR3 comprises 14 residues. The full variable domain, in which reference TRBV7-9 and TRBJ2-7 provide the parts outside the CDR3, is DTGVSQNPRHKITKRGQNVTFRCDPISEHNRLYWYRQTLGQGPEFLTYFQNEAQLEKSRLLSDRFSAERPKGSFSTLEIQRTEQGDSAMYLCASRDRDRGKEQYFGPGTRLTVT.

This clone was counted between two and nine times. In the same sample, other DNA sequences code for this CDR3. This rearrangement joins TRBV19 to TRBJ1-2; TRBD1 matches at 11 bases. Germline assignment: CDR1 LNHDA and CDR2 SQIVND (reference sequence). Losses at the gene ends were 4 bases for V and 7 bases for J; bases not matched to a gene: 8. This CDR3 is 15 amino acids long. The CDR3 nucleotides are TGTGCCAGTAGTAGCCCCGATGGACAGGGGGCTGGCTACACCTTC. Protein product: CASSSPDGQGAGYTF.